This entry features one T cell receptor beta chain sequence. This clone is a singleton in its sample. Its antigen has not been determined. No base quality values were provided; no much bigger clone lies one nucleotide off. V is cut by 3 bases and J by 4 bases, and the space between the germline ends is 10 bases. CDR1 SGHRS and CDR2 YFSETQ are derived from the germline V gene. From the cysteine through the phenylalanine, the CDR3 covers 13 amino acids. Only the CDR3 DNA stays, 39 bases, in frame from base 1. This entry comes from a study of OX40 agonist ivuxolimab in advanced cancers. A note on the overall study: The costimulatory receptor OX40 (CD134) was targeted by ivuxolimab, a fully human IgG2 agonistic monoclonal antibody. A male proportion of 70% to 90% and a mean age of 60 years, ranging from roughly 23 to 85, were recorded for the dose-escalation cohort. Prior anti-PD-1, anti-PD-L1 or anti-CTLA-4 therapy was permitted, and 30% to 45% of dose-escalation patients had received checkpoint inhibitors. Intravenous ivuxolimab was administered to patients every 2 weeks at six dose levels: 0.01, 0.1, 0.3, 1.5, 3 and 10 mg/kg. Of the approximately 50 dose-escalation patients, hepatocellular carcinoma was present in 19, melanoma in roughly 15, renal cell carcinoma in 9 and head and neck cancer in 9. Partial responses occurred in three dose-escalation patients: two with cutaneous melanoma and one with hepatocellular carcinoma. The paper reports the monotherapy dose-escalation portion (N ≈ 50 patients) of the phase I ivuxolimab trial. The point of sequencing TCRbeta in the periphery was to test whether ivuxolimab changed TCR sequence diversity and drove clonal T-cell expansion.

For sequencing of the TCRbeta CDR3 region, genomic DNA was extracted from the sorted cells. TCRbeta CDR3 regions were sequenced using the immunoSEQ Assay. Here the immuneACCESS table is served through TCRdb, limited to in-frame sequences with V and J called. Missing clones are a known gap in these copies; in checked studies unresolved V genes cover under half, and the rest lacks a known reason. This sample gives about 84,000 clones in total; roughly 84% of them show up just once. Of the sample, 2.5% to 3% is held by the ten largest clones. General study outcomes and caveats: Antigen specificity was not determined for the clonally expanded peripheral T cells. Low levels of normalized T-cell clonal expansion were also seen in some patients who did not respond. Partial responders in the 0.1-3.0 mg/kg groups had among the lowest normalized peripheral clonal expansion, especially among CD8+ T cells. After ivuxolimab, CD8+ T cells had more expanded clones than CD4+ T cells on average. At doses of 0.1 to 3.0 mg/kg, clonal expansion of both CD4+ and CD8+ blood T cells was observed from baseline to week 6.

The trial excluded patients who had a history of autoimmune disease or were on systemic immunosuppression. Peripheral blood for TCR sequencing was drawn from every dose cohort at baseline, at cycle 4 day 1 and at cycle 7 day 1. The samples were drawn from a first-in-human, open-label, multicenter phase I dose-escalation trial of ivuxolimab. The trial enrolled adults with locally advanced or metastatic head and neck squamous cell, hepatocellular, melanoma or renal cell carcinoma. Before TCR sequencing, CD4+ T cells and CD8+ T cells from peripheral blood were sorted into separate populations. Sequenced material: CD4+ or CD8+ T cells sorted from blood, taken in a trial of the OX40 agonist ivuxolimab. The rearrangement combines TRBV5-1 with TRBJ1-1; no D segment can be confidently identified. The source is an adult with an advanced solid tumor such as melanoma, head and neck, liver or kidney cancer. For the CDR3, the sequence is CASSSEGSTEAFF. The sequenced DNA: TGCGCCAGCAGCTCCGAGGGATCCACTGAAGCTTTCTTT.